The rows below give T cell receptor beta chains drawn from one sample of a study of beta chain features in type 1 diabetes. Libraries were prepared by immunoSEQ multiplex PCR; TCRdb keeps only in-frame clonotypes and omits some of them. The sample has a few hundred thousand clones, 11% seen once. The specimen was naive CD4+ T cells from blood. Receptor source: a woman between 25 and 40 years old in good health. CDR3s include the opening cysteine and the closing phenylalanine or tryptophan. The D gene is left open where the match is weak.

d_call v_call cdr3_aa
TRBD2 TRBV18 CASSPMTSPTDTQYF
TRBD2 TRBV7-9 CASSLGTSGDEQYF
TRBD1 TRBV19 CASSINGQGSSGYTF
TRBD2 TRBV29-1 CSGTSGSGTQYF
- TRBV30 CAWNLGLVNYGYTF
- TRBV6-5 CASSYASGTGEKLFF
- TRBV29-1 CSVTVQETQYF
TRBD2 TRBV7-9 CASSLVAGNTGELFF
- TRBV9 CASSEGVIGEKLFF
TRBD2 TRBV4-1 CASSQVVSGRGETQYF
- TRBV19 CASSIQYVPYQPQHF
TRBD1 TRBV29-1 CSVSPRGKGNTIYF
TRBD2 TRBV7-2 CASSWGLAGGAGELFF
- TRBV7-2 CASSLAGGLNEQFF
TRBD2 TRBV7-9 CASLRAGLADNEQFF
TRBD1 TRBV18 CASSPQLTGGEKLFF
TRBD1 TRBV5-4 CASGRDRVITEAFF
- TRBV5-4 CASSLRLGIQTQYF
- TRBV7-3 CASSSFVAGRDTQYF
TRBD1 TRBV18 CASSPAEDRDTGELFF
TRBD2 TRBV5-6 CASSLGRAGASEQYF
TRBD2 TRBV15 CATSRMTSGSYNEQFF
- TRBV27 CASSLYGGGRDGYTF
TRBD2 TRBV28 CASSDSGSPDTQYF
TRBD1 TRBV9 CASSPRLRDRAMWLMDTQYF
- TRBV27 CASSPGVGNYGYTF
- TRBV11-3 CASSLMALDTQYF
TRBD1 TRBV23-1 CASSHNRRTGVGQRTDTQYF
TRBD1 TRBV2 CASMGQWGEKLFF
TRBD2 TRBV7-9 CASSFGLAVLYNEQFF
- TRBV4-3 CASSQATNTGELFF
- TRBV5-4 CASSLAGSTMREQFF
- TRBV19 CASRERGMTDTQYF
- TRBV2 CASRDAGAYEQYF
- TRBV2 CASTQQGTEVTEAFF
TRBD2 TRBV18 CASSPRTASGSGETQYF
TRBD1 TRBV28 CASRSTGTGPEQYF
- TRBV25-1 CASREDTYSGNTIYF
- TRBV28 CASSSGGKQGREQFF
TRBD2 TRBV7-2 CASSPSSGTRAGTQYF
- TRBV19 CASRISAGSQPQHF
- TRBV29-1 CSPRGSYNEQFF
- TRBV14 CASRQGTDTQYF
TRBD1 TRBV28 CATLDRDLNEQYF
TRBD1 TRBV4-2 CASSQDDRENTEAFF
- TRBV5-1 CASNLMDRTYEQYF
- TRBV11-2 CASSRLAMNGDTQYF
TRBD2 TRBV10-3 CAIRTGTSGRRNEQFF
TRBD1 TRBV4-2 CASSQDMGQGRPQHF
- TRBV10-3 CAISETGPSGANVLTF
- TRBV18 CASSPGQNYQPQHF
TRBD2 TRBV27 CASSPLAETTQYF
TRBD2 TRBV27 CASSPSGLAGLSYNEQFF
TRBD2 TRBV7-2 CASSSTSGRYYEQYF
TRBD1 TRBV2 CASRSLGGRNTEAFF
TRBD2 TRBV25-1 CASSDPLLAGGGNEQFF
- TRBV18 CASSPRDRTLNEKLFF
TRBD2 TRBV4-2 CASSQDPIASGSSYNEQFF
TRBD1 TRBV6-1 CASSERVRGAEAFF